This TCR beta chain was sequenced during a study of T cells expressing NK-cell markers. From its re-call of the 5' RACE reads, TCRdb lists each CDR3 protein once, without DNA. Its clone listing holds a few hundred thousand distinct CDR3 sequences. This clonotype was sampled from a man aged 18-69 years in good health. The source material was blood T cells: a sorted CD56 or NKG2C T cell subset, CD4+ or CD8+ T cells, or bulk PBMC T cells (not recorded which).

The CDR3 here is CASSPRYTGVSGNTIYF. V usage is TRBV18 and J usage is TRBJ1-3; TCRdb picks TRBD1, but there is no DNA to check that call. CDR3 length: 17 residues. Germline lookup yields CDR1 KGHSH and CDR2 LQKENI.